This paragraph covers one TCR beta chain sequence. What it recognizes is unknown. This sample is drawn from a study of shared clonotypes between healthy human individuals. Repertoires were generated with immunoSEQ multiplex PCR, while TCRdb's copy carries only in-frame clones and drops some. The repertoire consists of around 1,100,000 clones, with roughly 80% occurring once and the leading ten covering about 0.89%. Findings and limits, study-wide: Blood was the sole source, and tissue repertoires probably differ.

The TCR sequence derives from a man between 18 and 35 years old in good health. Some clones in this sample may be carry-over from other donors' samples. Sequenced sample: memory CD4+ T cells from PBMCs. The subset was: CD45RA-negative fraction.

The CDR3 nucleotides are TGTGCCAGCAGCATAACGGGACATTCGGGCCCAGATACGCAGTATTTT. Amino acids: CASSITGHSGPDTQYF. This sequence joins TRBV6-6 and TRBJ2-3, with D perhaps matching TRBD1 (6 bases). CDR3 size: 16 residues. Trimming shortened V by 6 bases and J by 4 bases, and 20 bases separated the two germline ends. The germline gives CDR1 MNHNY, CDR2 SVGAGI (reference sequence).